Shown below are 19 T cell receptor beta chains from a single sample sequenced in a study of cytotoxic CD8 clonotypes in ibrutinib-treated CLL. The protocol was immunoSEQ multiplex PCR, while the TCRdb copy is restricted to in-frame clones and leaves out a portion. The sample lists 90,000 to 150,000 clones, 58% seen once, with approximately 35% in the top ten. The source was PBMCs, collected after 24 months of ibrutinib treatment. The receptors originated from a human donor with chronic lymphocytic leukemia.

This clone was detected a few times. The chain carries TRBV9 and TRBJ2-7, with a weak D call TRBD2 (6 bases). The V gene's germline CDR1 is SGDLS and CDR2 YYNGEE. Trimming took off 4 bases at V and 5 bases at J, with 10 bases between the two ends. The CDR3 consists of 12 residues. CDR3 nucleotide sequence: TGTGCCAGCAGCCCGGGACTTAACGAGCAGTACTTC. Encoded protein: CASSPGLNEQYF.

The chain employs TRBV5-1 and TRBJ2-2, with 10 bases identical to TRBD1. This CDR3 spans 14 amino acids. The trim removed 8 bases at V and 5 bases at J, leaving 6 bases unmatched. The V gene's germline CDR1 is SGHRS and CDR2 YFSETQ. Here the CDR3 DNA reads TGCGCCAGTTGCCGGGACAGGGGAACCGGGGAGCTGTTTTTT. This codes for CASCRDRGTGELFF.

V usage is TRBV18 and J usage is TRBJ2-1; D not resolved. The CDR3 sequence is 11 residues long. Per the germline V gene, CDR1 is KGHSH and CDR2 is LQKENI. The V gene lost 3 bases and the J gene lost 10 bases, with 7 bases spanning the gap. In DNA, the CDR3 is TGTGCCAGCTCACCCATCCGGGAGCAGTTCTTC. Its protein product is CASSPIREQFF.

The V and J genes are TRBV18 and TRBJ1-6; 11 nucleotides line up with TRBD1. There are 15 residues in the CDR3. V was clipped by 3 bases and J by 8 bases; unmatched bases: 3. Germline assignment: CDR1 KGHSH and CDR2 LQKENI. CDR3 DNA sequence: TGTGCCAGCTCACCCGGGACAGGGGGTGATTCACCCCTCCACTTT. Its protein is CASSPGTGGDSPLHF.

This clone was picked up a small number of times. The chain joins TRBV30 to TRBJ1-5; tentatively, D is TRBD1 (6 bases). The CDR3 extends over 15 amino acids. The V gene's germline CDR1 is GTSNPN and CDR2 SVGIG (reference sequence). The V end lost 5 bases, the J end lost 7 bases, and 21 bases lay between the germline ends. The CDR3 DNA reads as TGTGCCTGGGCCCCAGGGGCAGCGAGAAGGCAGCCCCAGCATTTT. It encodes CAWAPGAARRQPQHF.

This clone has just one count. This chain uses TRBV23-1 with TRBJ1-2; a possible D gene is TRBD1 (5 bases). TRBV23-1 is labeled an ORF, and its function is uncertain. V was cut by 3 bases and J by 4 bases, with 21 bases left in between. The CDR3 sequence is 17 residues long. CDR3 in amino acids: CASSQRKRQPSLYGYTF. The CDR3 region has the DNA TGCGCCAGCAGTCAGAGAAAGAGACAGCCCTCACTCTATGGCTACACCTTC.

Here the CDR3 reads CASSPPQGTHEQYF. CDR3 nucleotides: TGTGCCAGCAGTCCACCCCAGGGGACCCACGAGCAGTACTTC. The chain recombines TRBV25-1 with TRBJ2-7; D is perhaps TRBD1 (6 bases). CDR1 and CDR2 (germline): MGHDK, SYGVNS. Trimming shortened V by 5 bases and J by 5 bases, and 16 bases separated the two germline ends. The CDR3 sequence is 14 residues long.

The rearrangement joins TRBV4-2 to TRBJ2-5, with D perhaps TRBD2 (7 bases). CDR1 and CDR2 from the germline V gene are LGHNA and YNFKEQ. The CDR3 loop spans 16 amino acids. Deletions cut 4 bases from V and 5 bases from J, with 20 bases between. Here the CDR3 reads CASSLRVGGAEETQYF. The DNA for the CDR3 is TGTGCCAGCAGCCTTAGAGTAGGGGGGGCCGAGGAGACCCAGTACTTC.

The chain has TRBV15 and TRBJ1-1; D remains ambiguous. V gave up 3 bases and J gave up 6 bases, with 14 bases separating them. Germline loops: CDR1 LNHNV, CDR2 YYDKDF (reference sequence). CDR3 length: 14 amino acids. The CDR3 DNA follows: TGTGCCACCAGCAGCCTGAGCGGGGTGTCTGAAGCTTTCTTT. Translation gives CATSSLSGVSEAFF.

In its sample, this clone was seen a few times. The chain has TRBV6-6 and TRBJ2-5; maybe TRBD2 (5 bases). Germline V CDR1 and CDR2: MNHNY, SVGAGI (reference sequence). V was trimmed by 5 bases and J by 5 bases, leaving 12 bases between them. The CDR3 is 13 residues long. The CDR3 protein is CASSDLARETQYF. The CDR3 DNA reads as TGTGCCAGCAGTGACCTAGCACGGGAGACCCAGTACTTC.

In its sample, this clone was seen many times. The chain links TRBV30 to TRBJ1-1, with D perhaps TRBD1 (6 bases). CDR1 GTSNPN and CDR2 SVGIG come from the germline V gene (reference sequence). V gave up 2 bases and J gave up 7 bases, with 17 bases separating them. The CDR3 loop spans 14 amino acids. The CDR3 nucleotides read TGTGCCTGGAGTCATACGTCCAGGGGACGTGAAGCTTTCTTT. Translating it yields CAWSHTSRGREAFF.

The chain combines TRBV2 with TRBJ1-1, with D unclear. Germline V CDR1 and CDR2: SNHLY, FYNNEI. V was trimmed by 7 bases and J by 2 bases, leaving 5 bases between them. This CDR3 has 11 residues. The CDR3 nucleotides are TGTGCCAGCATTCGAAACACTGAAGCTTTCTTT. Translating it yields CASIRNTEAFF.

This clone was counted a single time. A junction end diverges from the germline sequence, so it may reflect a read error. Other DNA sequences in the sample encode the same CDR3. V is TRBV29-1 and J is TRBJ1-2, with D unresolved. This CDR3 region has 12 residues. Germline lookup yields CDR1 SQVTM and CDR2 ANQGSEA. This CDR3 is CSVEVRNYGYTF. The CDR3 bases are TGCAGCGTAGAAGTCCGTAACTATGGCTACACCTTC.

The chain is built from TRBV29-1 and TRBJ2-1; D perhaps matches TRBD2 (5 bases). The ends were cut back, 7 bases at V and 8 bases at J, with 15 bases in the middle. This CDR3 has 12 amino acids. Per the germline V gene, CDR1 is SQVTM and CDR2 is ANQGSEA. CDR3 bases: TGCAGCGGGCGGGCCTTACCTTATGAGCAGTTCTTC. It yields the protein CSGRALPYEQFF.

The chain couples TRBV6-5 to TRBJ2-1; 7 bases agree with TRBD1. The CDR3 totals 16 residues. The germline V gene has CDR1 MNHEY and CDR2 SVGAGI. Losses at the gene ends were 4 bases for V and 6 bases for J; bases not matched to a gene: 12. The CDR3 nucleotides read TGTGCCAGCAGTTCAACAGGGGTCAAACGTTTCAATGAGCAGTTCTTC. Translated: CASSSTGVKRFNEQFF.

This clone has only a few counts. J is TRBJ1-1 and V is TRBV5-1, with TRBD1 as a possible D gene (6 bases). Per germline, CDR1 SGHRS and CDR2 YFSETQ. V lost 4 bases and J 9 bases, leaving 16 bases between the germline ends. The CDR3 totals 13 residues. CDR3 in DNA: TGCGCCAGCAGCGCCCCACAGGGAGTTCAAGCTTTCTTT. This gives the protein CASSAPQGVQAFF.

This clone was detected only a few times. The chain combines TRBV4-1 with TRBJ2-5, with D tentatively TRBD1 (6 bases). Trimming took off 0 bases at V and 4 bases at J, with 12 bases between the two ends. The CDR3 consists of 15 residues. The germline V gene encodes CDR1 MGHRA and CDR2 YSYEKL. CDR3 DNA: TGCGCCAGCAGCCAAGATCACAGGGTAGGAGAGACCCAGTACTTC. It encodes CASSQDHRVGETQYF.

V usage is TRBV6-1 and J usage is TRBJ2-6, with D perhaps assigned TRBD1 or TRBD2 (5 bases each). V gave up 3 bases and J gave up 2 bases, with 5 bases separating them. The CDR3 is 14 residues long. The germline V gene has CDR1 MNHNS and CDR2 SASEGT. The CDR3 is CASSEGAGANVLTF. DNA for the CDR3: TGTGCCAGCAGTGAGGGGGCTGGGGCCAACGTCCTGACTTTC.

This clone occurred a few times. The V and J genes are TRBV30 and TRBJ1-6, with unresolved D. Germline CDR1 GTSNPN, CDR2 SVGIG (reference sequence). There are 13 residues in the CDR3. Trimming removed 1 base at V and 8 bases at J, with 9 bases between. CDR3 DNA: TGTGCCTGGAGTGGGAGGAGTGATTCACCCCTCCACTTT. This codes for CAWSGRSDSPLHF. The complete variable domain, with remaining parts taken from reference TRBV30 and TRBJ1-6, reads SQTIHQWPATLVQPVGSPLSLECTVEGTSNPNLYWYRQAAGRGLQLLFYSVGIGQISSEVPQNLSASRPQDRQFILSSKKLLLSDSGFYLCAWSGRSDSPLHFGNGTRLTVT.